The clone carrying this TCR beta chain has a single count. Its antigen is undetermined. Germline V lookup: CDR1 MDHEN, CDR2 SYDVKM. This CDR3 is built from 12 residues. V dropped 8 bases and J dropped 9 bases, with 14 bases sitting between them. The entry originates in a study of T-cell memory formation after mild COVID-19. For the study at large: For the most part, TCR clusters were specific to one donor. General study points: Chiefly within CM and EM were the contracting CD4+ clones; CD8+ ones were within EMRA. From day 15 to 85, contracting clones were balanced between CD4 and CD8, whereas later expanders leaned toward CD4+.

Each CDR3 protein gets one entry after TCRdb re-called the 5' RACE reads with MiXCR. The repertoire consists of over 150,000 distinct CDR3 sequences, with 10% to 15% occurring once and the leading ten covering 3% to 4%. Source material: PBMCs or a T cell subset sorted from them (not recorded which). This receptor was obtained from a man in his late teens or twenties who had mild COVID-19 (a few samples of this study predate the infection). Cell type and time point are not known. This chain uses TRBV28 with TRBJ1-5; D may be TRBD1 (5 bases). CDR3 loop: CASGIEGLPQHF. Written as DNA, the CDR3 is TGTGCCAGCGGTATAGAGGGGTTGCCCCAGCATTTT.